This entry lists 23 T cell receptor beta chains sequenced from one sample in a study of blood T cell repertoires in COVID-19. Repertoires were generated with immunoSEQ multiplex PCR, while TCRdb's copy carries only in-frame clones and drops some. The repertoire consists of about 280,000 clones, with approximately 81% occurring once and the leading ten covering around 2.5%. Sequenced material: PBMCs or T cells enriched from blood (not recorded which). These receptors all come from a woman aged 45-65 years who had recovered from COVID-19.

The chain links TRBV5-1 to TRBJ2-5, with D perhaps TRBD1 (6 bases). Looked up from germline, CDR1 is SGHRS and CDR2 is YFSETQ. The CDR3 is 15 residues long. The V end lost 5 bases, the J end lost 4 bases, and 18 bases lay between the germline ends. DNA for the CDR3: TGCGCCAGCAGGGTTACAGGGACCCTATTAGAGACCCAGTACTTC. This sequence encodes CASRVTGTLLETQYF.

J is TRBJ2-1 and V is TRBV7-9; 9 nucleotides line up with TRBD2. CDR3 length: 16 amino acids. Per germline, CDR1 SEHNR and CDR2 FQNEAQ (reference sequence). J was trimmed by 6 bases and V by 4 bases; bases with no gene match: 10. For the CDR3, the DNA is TGTGCCAGCAGCTCCCCCTTAGGTAGCGGGGGCAATGAGCAGTTCTTC. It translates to CASSSPLGSGGNEQFF.

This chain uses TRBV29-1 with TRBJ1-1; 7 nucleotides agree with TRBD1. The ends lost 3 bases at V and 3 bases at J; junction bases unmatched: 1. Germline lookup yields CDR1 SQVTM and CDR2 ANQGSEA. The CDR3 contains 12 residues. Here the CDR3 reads CSVDRGYTEAFF. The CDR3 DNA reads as TGCAGCGTTGACAGGGGGTACACTGAAGCTTTCTTT.

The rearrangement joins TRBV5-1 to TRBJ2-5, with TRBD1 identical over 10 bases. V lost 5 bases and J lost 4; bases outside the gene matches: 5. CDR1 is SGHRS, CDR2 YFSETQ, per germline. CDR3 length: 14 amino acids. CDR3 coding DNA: TGCGCCAGCAGGGGGACAGGGGTAAGAGAGACCCAGTACTTC. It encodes CASRGTGVRETQYF.

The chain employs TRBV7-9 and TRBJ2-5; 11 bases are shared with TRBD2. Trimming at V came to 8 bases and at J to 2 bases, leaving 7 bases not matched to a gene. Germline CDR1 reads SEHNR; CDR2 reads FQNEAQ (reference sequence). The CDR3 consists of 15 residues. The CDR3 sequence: CASGETSGVQETQYF. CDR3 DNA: TGTGCCAGCGGGGAGACTAGCGGGGTGCAAGAGACCCAGTACTTC.

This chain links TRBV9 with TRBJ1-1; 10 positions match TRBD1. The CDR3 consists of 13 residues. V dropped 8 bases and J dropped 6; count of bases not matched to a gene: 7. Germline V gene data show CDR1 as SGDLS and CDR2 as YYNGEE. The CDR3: CARWDRGRPEAFF. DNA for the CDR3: TGTGCCAGATGGGACAGGGGAAGGCCTGAAGCTTTCTTT.

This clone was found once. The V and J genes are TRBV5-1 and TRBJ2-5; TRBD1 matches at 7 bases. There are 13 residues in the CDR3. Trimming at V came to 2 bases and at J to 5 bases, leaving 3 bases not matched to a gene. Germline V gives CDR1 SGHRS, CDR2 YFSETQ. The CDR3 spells CASSLGTAETQYF. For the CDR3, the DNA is TGCGCCAGCAGCTTAGGGACAGCTGAGACCCAGTACTTC.

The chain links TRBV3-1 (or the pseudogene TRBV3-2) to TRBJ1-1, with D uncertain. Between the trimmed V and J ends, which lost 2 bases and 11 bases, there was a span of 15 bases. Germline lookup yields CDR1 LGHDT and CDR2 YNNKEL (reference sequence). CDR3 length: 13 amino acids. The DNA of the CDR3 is TGTGCCAGCAGCCAAAATACAGATAGAATGGCTTTCTTT. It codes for CASSQNTDRMAFF.

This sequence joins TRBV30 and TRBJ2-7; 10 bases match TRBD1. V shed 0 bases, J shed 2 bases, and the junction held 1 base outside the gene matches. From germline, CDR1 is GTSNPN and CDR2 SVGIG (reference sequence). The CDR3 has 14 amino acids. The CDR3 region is CAWSVGTGAYEQYF. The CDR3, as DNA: TGTGCCTGGAGTGTAGGGACAGGGGCCTACGAGCAGTACTTC. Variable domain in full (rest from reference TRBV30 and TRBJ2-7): SQTIHQWPATLVQPVGSPLSLECTVEGTSNPNLYWYRQAAGRGLQLLFYSVGIGQISSEVPQNLSASRPQDRQFILSSKKLLLSDSGFYLCAWSVGTGAYEQYFGPGTRLTVT.

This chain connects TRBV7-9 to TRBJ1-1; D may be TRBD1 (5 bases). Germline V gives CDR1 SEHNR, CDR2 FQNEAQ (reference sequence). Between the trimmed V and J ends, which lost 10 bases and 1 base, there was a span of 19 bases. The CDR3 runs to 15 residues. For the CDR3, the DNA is TGTGCCACCTTACTATTCGTGGGGGGGAACACTGAAGCTTTCTTT. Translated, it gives CATLLFVGGNTEAFF.

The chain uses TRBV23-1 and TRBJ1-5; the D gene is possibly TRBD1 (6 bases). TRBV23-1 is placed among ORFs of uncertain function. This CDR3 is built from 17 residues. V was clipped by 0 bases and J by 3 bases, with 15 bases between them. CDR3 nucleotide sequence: TGCGCCAGCAGTCAATCGGGGGCAGGACAGTACAATCAGCCCCAGCATTTT. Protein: CASSQSGAGQYNQPQHF.

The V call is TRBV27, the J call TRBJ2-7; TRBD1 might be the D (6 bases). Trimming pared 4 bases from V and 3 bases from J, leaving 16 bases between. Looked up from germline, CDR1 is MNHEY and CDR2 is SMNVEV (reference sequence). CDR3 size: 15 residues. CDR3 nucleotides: TGTGCCAGCAGTTCCCCCGCCCAGGGGTACTACGAGCAGTACTTC. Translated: CASSSPAQGYYEQYF.

The CDR3 bases are TGTGCCAGCAGCCCCGGACAGACTGAGCAGTTCTTC. It translates to CASSPGQTEQFF. The chain carries TRBV12-3 or TRBV12-4 and TRBJ2-1; perhaps TRBD1 as D (6 bases). This CDR3 has 12 residues. With 6 bases removed from V and 9 bases from J, the gap between germline ends came to 12 bases.

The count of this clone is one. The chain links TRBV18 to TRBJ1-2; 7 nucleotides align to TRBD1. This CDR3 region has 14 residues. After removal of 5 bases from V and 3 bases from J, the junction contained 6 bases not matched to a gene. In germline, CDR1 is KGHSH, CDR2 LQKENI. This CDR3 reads CASSRQGNDYGYTF. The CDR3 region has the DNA TGTGCCAGCTCAAGACAGGGAAATGACTATGGCTACACCTTC.

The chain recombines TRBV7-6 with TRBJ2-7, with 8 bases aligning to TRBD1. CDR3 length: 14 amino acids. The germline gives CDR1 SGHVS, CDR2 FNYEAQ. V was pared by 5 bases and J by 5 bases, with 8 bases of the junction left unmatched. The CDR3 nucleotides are TGTGCCAGCAGCCGAAGGACAGGGCAGGACGAGCAGTACTTC. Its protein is CASSRRTGQDEQYF.

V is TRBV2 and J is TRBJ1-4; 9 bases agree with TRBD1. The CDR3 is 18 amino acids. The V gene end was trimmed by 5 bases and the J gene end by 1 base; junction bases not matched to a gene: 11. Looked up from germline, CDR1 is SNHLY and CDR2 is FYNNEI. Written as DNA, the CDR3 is TGTGCCAGCAGTTACCCCGGGACAGGGCGGAAAACTAATGAAAAACTGTTTTTT. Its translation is CASSYPGTGRKTNEKLFF.

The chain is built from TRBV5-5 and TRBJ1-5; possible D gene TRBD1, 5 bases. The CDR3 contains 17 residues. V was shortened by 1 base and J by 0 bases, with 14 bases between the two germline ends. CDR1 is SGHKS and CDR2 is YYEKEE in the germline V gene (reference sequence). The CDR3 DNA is TGTGCCAGCAGCTTGTCCGGACATCTTTATAGCAATCAGCCCCAGCATTTT. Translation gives CASSLSGHLYSNQPQHF. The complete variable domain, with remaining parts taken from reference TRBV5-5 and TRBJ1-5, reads DAGVTQSPTHLIKTRGQQVTLRCSPISGHKSVSWYQQVLGQGPQFIFQYYEKEERGRGNFPDRFSARQFPNYSSELNVNALLLGDSALYLCASSLSGHLYSNQPQHFGDGTRLSIL.

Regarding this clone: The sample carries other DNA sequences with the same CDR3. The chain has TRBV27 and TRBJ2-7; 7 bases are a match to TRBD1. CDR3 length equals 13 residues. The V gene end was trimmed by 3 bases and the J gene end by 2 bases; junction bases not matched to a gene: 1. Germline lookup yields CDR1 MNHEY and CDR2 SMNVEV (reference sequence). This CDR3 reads CASSLGTAYEQYF. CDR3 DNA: TGTGCCAGCAGTTTGGGGACAGCCTACGAGCAGTACTTC.

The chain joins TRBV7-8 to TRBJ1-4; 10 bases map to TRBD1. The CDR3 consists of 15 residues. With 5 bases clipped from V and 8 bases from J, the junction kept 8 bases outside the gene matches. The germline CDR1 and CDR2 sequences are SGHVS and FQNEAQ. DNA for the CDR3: TGTGCCAGCAGCCACAACCCGGGACAGGGGGAAAAACTGTTTTTT. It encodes CASSHNPGQGEKLFF.

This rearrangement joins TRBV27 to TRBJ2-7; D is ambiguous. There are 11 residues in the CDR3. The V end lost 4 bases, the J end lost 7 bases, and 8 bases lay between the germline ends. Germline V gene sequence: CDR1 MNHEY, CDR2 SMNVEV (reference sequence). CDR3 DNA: TGTGCCAGCAGTTCGGTCGCGGAGCAGTACTTC. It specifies CASSSVAEQYF.

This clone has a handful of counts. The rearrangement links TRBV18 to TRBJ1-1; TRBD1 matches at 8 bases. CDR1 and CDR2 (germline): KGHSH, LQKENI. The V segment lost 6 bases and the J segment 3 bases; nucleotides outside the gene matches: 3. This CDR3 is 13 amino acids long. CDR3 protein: CASSTGGHTEAFF. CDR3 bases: TGTGCCAGCTCCACAGGGGGGCACACTGAAGCTTTCTTT.

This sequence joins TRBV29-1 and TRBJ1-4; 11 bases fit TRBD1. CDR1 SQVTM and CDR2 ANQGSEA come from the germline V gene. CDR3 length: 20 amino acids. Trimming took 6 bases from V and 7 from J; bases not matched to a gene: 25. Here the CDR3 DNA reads TGCAGCGTACCCGGGACAGGGGGTGGGTTTGTTCAATTGGGCCTTGAAAAACTGTTTTTT. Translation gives CSVPGTGGGFVQLGLEKLFF.

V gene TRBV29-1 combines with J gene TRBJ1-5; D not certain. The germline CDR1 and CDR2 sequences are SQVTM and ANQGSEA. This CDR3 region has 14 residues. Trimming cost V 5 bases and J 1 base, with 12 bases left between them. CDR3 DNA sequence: TGCAGCGTTAAGGTCGGCGGGAGCAATCAGCCCCAGCATTTT. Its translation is CSVKVGGSNQPQHF.